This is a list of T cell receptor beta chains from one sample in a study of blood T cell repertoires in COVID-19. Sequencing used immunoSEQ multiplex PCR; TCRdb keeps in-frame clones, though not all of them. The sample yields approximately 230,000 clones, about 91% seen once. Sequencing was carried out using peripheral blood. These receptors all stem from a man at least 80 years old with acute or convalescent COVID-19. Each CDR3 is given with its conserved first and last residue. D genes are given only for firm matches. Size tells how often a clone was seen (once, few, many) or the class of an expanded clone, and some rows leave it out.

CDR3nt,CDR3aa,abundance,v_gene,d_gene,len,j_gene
TGTGCCAGCAGCCTCCGACTGGGGCCCCAAGAGACCCAGTACTTC,CASSLRLGPQETQYF,once,TRBV4-2,NA,15,TRBJ2-5
TGTGCCAGCAGCTTAGGATGGGCGAATGAGCAGTTCTTC,CASSLGWANEQFF,few,TRBV7-3,NA,13,TRBJ2-1
TGTGCCAGCAGCATTGGTTACTCCGCCGGGGAGCTGTTTTTT,CASSIGYSAGELFF,NA,TRBV11-2,NA,14,TRBJ2-2
TGTGCCAGCAGTTTGGGCGGGAGCTCCTACGAGCAGTACTTC,CASSLGGSSYEQYF,NA,TRBV28,TRBD2,14,TRBJ2-7
TGTGCCAGCAGCTTAACAGGGCTAGGAGGCTACACCTTC,CASSLTGLGGYTF,NA,TRBV6-5,NA,13,TRBJ1-2
TGCGCCAGCAGCTTAAACCTACAGGGGGAGGGGACCTTC,CASSLNLQGEGTF,once,TRBV5-1,TRBD1,13,TRBJ1-2
TGTGCCAGCAGCACCGCCAAGCGGTACGAGCAGTACTTC,CASSTAKRYEQYF,NA,TRBV3-1/TRBV3-2,NA,13,TRBJ2-7
TGTGCCAGCAGCGCCCGTTTAGGACTAGGGTTGAATGAGCAGTTCTTC,CASSARLGLGLNEQFF,NA,TRBV9,TRBD2,16,TRBJ2-1
TGTGCCAGCAGCGCCACAGGGGCGATAGGCCAAGAGACCCAGTACTTC,CASSATGAIGQETQYF,NA,TRBV9,TRBD1,16,TRBJ2-5
TGTGCCAGCAGCCCGTCGGTGACAGAGAACACTGAAGCTTTCTTT,CASSPSVTENTEAFF,NA,TRBV7-2,NA,15,TRBJ1-1
TGTGCCAGCAGCTTAGGTAGGGGGTCGGATACGCAGTATTTT,CASSLGRGSDTQYF,NA,TRBV11-3,NA,14,TRBJ2-3
TGTGCCAGCAGTGACCCCCGGGGGGTCTCTGGGGCCAACGTCCTGACTTTC,CASSDPRGVSGANVLTF,NA,TRBV2,TRBD2,17,TRBJ2-6
TGTGCCAGCAGTTTGTCAGGGGGAGGTAATTCACCCCTCCACTTT,CASSLSGGGNSPLHF,NA,TRBV28,TRBD1,15,TRBJ1-6
TGTGCCAGCAGCAGTAGCGGGAGGGGTTTCCAAGAGACCCAGTACTTC,CASSSSGRGFQETQYF,NA,TRBV13,TRBD2,16,TRBJ2-5
TGTGCCAGCAGCCCAAATGCGGGCAGGGAGACCCAGTACTTC,CASSPNAGRETQYF,NA,TRBV7-9,NA,14,TRBJ2-5
TGTGCCAGCAGCCCCACCGGGACTAGCTCCTACAATGAGCAGTTCTTC,CASSPTGTSSYNEQFF,NA,TRBV9,TRBD2,16,TRBJ2-1
TGTGCCAGCAGCCCGTATCTAACCAGTCGGGGCTACGAGCAGTACTTC,CASSPYLTSRGYEQYF,few,TRBV5-4,NA,16,TRBJ2-7
TGTGCCAGTACCTCCAGTGGACTAACTAATGAAAAACTGTTTTTT,CASTSSGLTNEKLFF,NA,TRBV19,NA,15,TRBJ1-4
TGCGCCAGCAGCCAACAAAGGGGGAACACCATATATTTT,CASSQQRGNTIYF,NA,TRBV4-3,NA,13,TRBJ1-3
TGTGCCAGCAGTGTGAGAGATGAAAAACTGTTTTTT,CASSVRDEKLFF,NA,TRBV25-1,NA,12,TRBJ1-4
TGTGCCAGCAGCACAGGGATCTACGAGCAGTACTTC,CASSTGIYEQYF,once,TRBV28,NA,12,TRBJ2-7
TGTGCCACCAGTGACGTTGACAGGGGAAACGTCCTGACTTTC,CATSDVDRGNVLTF,NA,TRBV24-1,TRBD1,14,TRBJ2-6
TGCGCCAGCAGCCAAGAGGCCCCCCTAGCGGGGCGAACCAATGAGCAGTTCTTC,CASSQEAPLAGRTNEQFF,NA,TRBV4-1,TRBD2,18,TRBJ2-1
TGTGCCAGCGGGCTAACTTTGGGTAGCGGGAGCAATGAGCAGTTCTTC,CASGLTLGSGSNEQFF,NA,TRBV7-2,TRBD2,16,TRBJ2-1
TGTGCCAGCAGTGGGACAGGCACCTACGAGCAGTACTTC,CASSGTGTYEQYF,NA,TRBV2,TRBD1,13,TRBJ2-7
TGTGCCAGCACCCCCTCGGCCAGGAACTCCTACGAGCAGTACTTC,CASTPSARNSYEQYF,NA,TRBV6-2/TRBV6-3,NA,15,TRBJ2-7
TGTGCCAGCAGTCCCAGGACAGGGGGAAATCAGCCCCAGCATTTT,CASSPRTGGNQPQHF,few,TRBV7-2,TRBD1,15,TRBJ1-5
TGTGCTAGCAGCGCCCGGGGAGATACGCAGTATTTT,CASSARGDTQYF,NA,TRBV7-7,NA,12,TRBJ2-3
TGCGCCAGCAGCCGCAAACAGGGGGCAAATGAAAAACTGTTTTTT,CASSRKQGANEKLFF,NA,TRBV4-3,TRBD1,15,TRBJ1-4
TGTGCCAGCAGTTTCGGGTATAGCAATCAGCCCCAGCATTTT,CASSFGYSNQPQHF,NA,TRBV28,NA,14,TRBJ1-5
TGTGCCAGCAGGTCTGCAGGGGCTGTTGAAAAACTGTTTTTT,CASRSAGAVEKLFF,NA,TRBV28,NA,14,TRBJ1-4
TGTGCCAGCAGTACGCCACAGCACAATGAGCAGTTCTTC,CASSTPQHNEQFF,NA,TRBV7-3,NA,13,TRBJ2-1
TGTGCCAGCAGGAACTGGGACAGCAGATACGAGCAGTACTTC,CASRNWDSRYEQYF,NA,TRBV2,TRBD1,14,TRBJ2-7
TGTGCCAGCAGCCCAACCGGCGGGACAGGGAGGACAGATACGCAGTATTTT,CASSPTGGTGRTDTQYF,few,TRBV7-3,TRBD1,17,TRBJ2-3
TGTGCCACCAGTGTATCGGGACAGGGGGGAAAGGAGCAGTTCTTC,CATSVSGQGGKEQFF,NA,TRBV24-1,TRBD1,15,TRBJ2-1
TGTGCCAGCAGTTTACCAGGGGTGGATAATTCACCCCTCCACTTT,CASSLPGVDNSPLHF,NA,TRBV28,NA,15,TRBJ1-6
TGTGCCAGCAGCTTACCCGGGGGACTAGCGGGAGGGCGGTCCTTCTTC,CASSLPGGLAGGRSFF,NA,TRBV7-2,TRBD2,16,TRBJ2-1
TGCGCCAGCAGCCAAGGGACTAGCGGGGGGGGAGAGACCCAGTACTTC,CASSQGTSGGGETQYF,once,TRBV5-1,TRBD2,16,TRBJ2-5